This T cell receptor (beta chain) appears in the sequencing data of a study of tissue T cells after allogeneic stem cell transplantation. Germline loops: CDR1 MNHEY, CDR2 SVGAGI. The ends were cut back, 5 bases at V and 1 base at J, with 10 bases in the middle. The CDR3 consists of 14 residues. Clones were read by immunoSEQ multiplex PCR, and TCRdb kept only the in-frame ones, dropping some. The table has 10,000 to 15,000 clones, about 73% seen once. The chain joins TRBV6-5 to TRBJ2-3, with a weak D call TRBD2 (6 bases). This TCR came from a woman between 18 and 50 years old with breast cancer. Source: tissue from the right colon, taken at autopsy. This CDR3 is CASSRIAGTDTQYF. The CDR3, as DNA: TGTGCCAGCAGTCGTATAGCGGGCACAGATACGCAGTATTTT.